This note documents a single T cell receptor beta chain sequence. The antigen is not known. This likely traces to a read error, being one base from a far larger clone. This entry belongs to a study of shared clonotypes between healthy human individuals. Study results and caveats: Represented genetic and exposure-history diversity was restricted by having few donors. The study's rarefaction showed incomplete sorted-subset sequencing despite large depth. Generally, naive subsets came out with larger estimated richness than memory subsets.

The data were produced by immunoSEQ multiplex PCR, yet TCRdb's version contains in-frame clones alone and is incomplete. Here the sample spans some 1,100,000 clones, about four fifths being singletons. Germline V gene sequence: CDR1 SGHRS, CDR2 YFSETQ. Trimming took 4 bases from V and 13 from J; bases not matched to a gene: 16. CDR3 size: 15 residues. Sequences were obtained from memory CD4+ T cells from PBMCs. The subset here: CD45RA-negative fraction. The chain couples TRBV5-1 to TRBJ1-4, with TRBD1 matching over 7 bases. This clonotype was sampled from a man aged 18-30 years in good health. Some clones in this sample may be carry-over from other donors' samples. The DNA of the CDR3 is TGCGCCAGCAGCCTATCGACAGGGACGGTTGCAAGACTGTTTTTT. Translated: CASSLSTGTVARLFF.